The source of this T cell receptor beta chain is a study of identical twins. Whole-study findings and limits: Within cord blood, abundant beta clonotypes carried fewer insertions, but memory repertoires showed no such trend.

This clonotype was seen only a few times. Its antigen is currently unknown. TCRdb passed the 5' RACE reads through MiXCR, listing each CDR3 protein once. The table shows 400,000 to 600,000 distinct CDR3 sequences, with under 25% occurring only once. Germline V gene lookup returns CDR1 DFQATT and CDR2 SNEGSKA (reference sequence). Trimming removed 3 bases from V and 5 bases from J, with 13 bases in between. The CDR3 sequence is 13 residues long. Another study also made use of these data, one on yellow fever vaccine responses in identical twins.

This TCR was sampled from a woman aged 18-29 years in good health. The chain employs TRBV20-1 and TRBJ2-5; TRBD1 might be the D (5 bases). What was sequenced was CD4+ T cells sorted from blood. The CDR3 DNA sequence: TGCAGTGCTAGTCTGGGGCCGTGGGAGACCCAGTACTTC. It codes for CSASLGPWETQYF.